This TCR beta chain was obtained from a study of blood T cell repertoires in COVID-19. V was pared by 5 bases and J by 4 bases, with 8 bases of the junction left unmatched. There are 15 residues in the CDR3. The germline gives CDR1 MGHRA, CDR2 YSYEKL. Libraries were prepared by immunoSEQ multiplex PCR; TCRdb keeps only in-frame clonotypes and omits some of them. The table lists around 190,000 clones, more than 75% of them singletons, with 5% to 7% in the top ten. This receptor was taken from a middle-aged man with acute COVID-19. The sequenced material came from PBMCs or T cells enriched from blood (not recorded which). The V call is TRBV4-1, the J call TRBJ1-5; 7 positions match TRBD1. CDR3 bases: TGCGCCAGCAGCGTGAGGACAGGCCAAAATCAGCCCCAGCATTTT. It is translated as CASSVRTGQNQPQHF.